A selection of T cell receptor beta chains follows, all from one sample in a study of beta chain features in type 1 diabetes. Data came from immunoSEQ multiplex PCR; TCRdb stores just in-frame clones and leaves some out. The sample lists approximately 250,000 clones, 9.6% occurring once. Sequenced input: naive CD4+ T cells from blood. These receptors came from a woman in her late teens or twenties in good health. Both conserved end residues are part of each CDR3. Each record gives: D gene, clone size, CDR3 length, V gene, J gene, CDR3 protein, CDR3 DNA. The D gene is left open where the match is weak. The size field is filled for only some rows; it gives once, few, many or a size class.

d_call: TRBD1
clone_size: few
cdr3_length: 13
v_call: TRBV18
j_call: TRBJ1-2
cdr3_aa: CASSSDRAYGYTF
cdr3_nt: TGTGCCAGCTCATCCGACAGGGCCTATGGCTACACCTTC

d_call: -
clone_size: -
cdr3_length: 17
v_call: TRBV6-1
j_call: TRBJ2-3
cdr3_aa: CASSALSRGDSTDTQYF
cdr3_nt: TGTGCCAGCAGTGCATTATCCAGAGGAGATTCCACAGATACGCAGTATTTT

d_call: -
clone_size: few
cdr3_length: 13
v_call: TRBV6-4
j_call: TRBJ1-1
cdr3_aa: CASSEARNTEAFF
cdr3_nt: TGTGCCAGCAGTGAGGCTAGGAACACTGAAGCTTTCTTT

d_call: TRBD1
clone_size: few
cdr3_length: 15
v_call: TRBV6-1
j_call: TRBJ2-3
cdr3_aa: CASRRDRVITDTQYF
cdr3_nt: TGTGCCAGCAGGCGGGACAGGGTCATCACAGATACGCAGTATTTT

d_call: -
clone_size: many
cdr3_length: 14
v_call: TRBV7-2
j_call: TRBJ2-7
cdr3_aa: CASSFRLAGAEQYF
cdr3_nt: TGTGCCAGCAGCTTTCGACTAGCAGGGGCCGAGCAGTACTTC

d_call: -
clone_size: -
cdr3_length: 14
v_call: TRBV2
j_call: TRBJ2-7
cdr3_aa: CASSSEGSHYEQYF
cdr3_nt: TGTGCCAGCAGTAGCGAGGGAAGCCACTACGAGCAGTACTTC

d_call: -
clone_size: -
cdr3_length: 14
v_call: TRBV2
j_call: TRBJ2-1
cdr3_aa: CATEGGTVVNEQFF
cdr3_nt: TGTGCCACCGAAGGCGGGACGGTGGTCAATGAGCAGTTCTTC

d_call: TRBD1
clone_size: few
cdr3_length: 14
v_call: TRBV19
j_call: TRBJ1-5
cdr3_aa: CASRRQGSNQPQHF
cdr3_nt: TGTGCCAGTAGACGACAGGGAAGCAATCAGCCCCAGCATTTT

d_call: -
clone_size: -
cdr3_length: 16
v_call: TRBV18
j_call: TRBJ1-5
cdr3_aa: CASSLNGRTDNQPQHF
cdr3_nt: TGTGCCAGCTCACTCAATGGTCGGACAGACAATCAGCCCCAGCATTTT

d_call: -
clone_size: few
cdr3_length: 13
v_call: TRBV12-5
j_call: TRBJ2-5
cdr3_aa: CASGLQGRETQYF
cdr3_nt: TGTGCTAGTGGCCTGCAGGGGAGAGAGACCCAGTACTTC

d_call: TRBD2
clone_size: -
cdr3_length: 13
v_call: TRBV5-6
j_call: TRBJ2-1
cdr3_aa: CASSLKFGDYQFF
cdr3_nt: TGTGCCAGCAGCTTGAAGTTTGGGGACTACCAGTTCTTC

d_call: -
clone_size: -
cdr3_length: 15
v_call: TRBV28
j_call: TRBJ1-2
cdr3_aa: CASAPLTRRGNGYTF
cdr3_nt: TGTGCCAGTGCGCCACTGACAAGGAGGGGCAATGGCTACACCTTC

d_call: -
clone_size: few
cdr3_length: 15
v_call: TRBV9
j_call: TRBJ1-4
cdr3_aa: CASSPSPQADEKLFF
cdr3_nt: TGTGCCAGCAGCCCATCCCCACAGGCTGATGAAAAACTGTTTTTT

d_call: -
clone_size: few
cdr3_length: 14
v_call: TRBV5-1
j_call: TRBJ2-3
cdr3_aa: CASSFGEFTDTQYF
cdr3_nt: TGCGCCAGCAGCTTCGGGGAATTCACAGATACGCAGTATTTT

d_call: TRBD2
clone_size: few
cdr3_length: 17
v_call: TRBV7-9
j_call: TRBJ2-3
cdr3_aa: CASSPPGLAGLEDTQYF
cdr3_nt: TGTGCCAGCAGCCCTCCGGGACTAGCGGGCCTGGAGGATACGCAGTATTTT

d_call: -
clone_size: many
cdr3_length: 16
v_call: TRBV4-2
j_call: TRBJ2-1
cdr3_aa: CASSQDPRALYNEQFF
cdr3_nt: TGTGCCAGCAGCCAGGATCCCAGGGCTCTTTACAATGAGCAGTTCTTC

d_call: TRBD1
clone_size: -
cdr3_length: 15
v_call: TRBV7-3
j_call: TRBJ2-3
cdr3_aa: CASSSQGAPTDTQYF
cdr3_nt: TGTGCCAGCAGCTCACAGGGGGCTCCCACAGATACGCAGTATTTT

d_call: -
clone_size: -
cdr3_length: 14
v_call: TRBV6-5
j_call: TRBJ1-1
cdr3_aa: CASSYAGKNTEAFF
cdr3_nt: TGTGCCAGCAGTTACGCAGGCAAGAACACTGAAGCTTTCTTT

d_call: -
clone_size: -
cdr3_length: 14
v_call: TRBV11-1
j_call: TRBJ2-4
cdr3_aa: CASSLGGTRDIQYF
cdr3_nt: TGTGCCAGCAGCTTAGGGGGGACAAGGGACATTCAGTACTTC

d_call: TRBD2
clone_size: few
cdr3_length: 15
v_call: TRBV18
j_call: TRBJ2-1
cdr3_aa: CASSLSGGTYNEQFF
cdr3_nt: TGTGCCAGCTCACTGAGCGGGGGGACCTACAATGAGCAGTTCTTC

d_call: -
clone_size: -
cdr3_length: 14
v_call: TRBV6-6
j_call: TRBJ1-2
cdr3_aa: CASTMTGSNYGYTF
cdr3_nt: TGTGCCAGCACTATGACAGGATCTAACTATGGCTACACCTTC

d_call: -
clone_size: few
cdr3_length: 15
v_call: TRBV5-1
j_call: TRBJ1-3
cdr3_aa: CASSFGDIAGNTIYF
cdr3_nt: TGCGCCAGCAGCTTCGGGGACATTGCTGGAAACACCATATATTTT

d_call: -
clone_size: few
cdr3_length: 15
v_call: TRBV6-5
j_call: TRBJ2-7
cdr3_aa: CASSSQIGGSYEQYF
cdr3_nt: TGTGCCAGCAGTTCCCAAATTGGGGGGTCCTACGAGCAGTACTTC

d_call: TRBD2
clone_size: few
cdr3_length: 19
v_call: TRBV19
j_call: TRBJ2-1
cdr3_aa: CASSIGGGSSGRTHNEQFF
cdr3_nt: TGTGCCAGTAGTATAGGGGGGGGTAGTAGCGGGAGGACACACAATGAGCAGTTCTTC

d_call: TRBD1
clone_size: few
cdr3_length: 18
v_call: TRBV27
j_call: TRBJ1-2
cdr3_aa: CASSLSILRPGQGNGYTF
cdr3_nt: TGTGCCAGCAGTTTATCAATCCTAAGACCGGGACAGGGTAACGGCTACACCTTC

d_call: -
clone_size: few
cdr3_length: 13
v_call: TRBV18
j_call: TRBJ2-1
cdr3_aa: CASSPPSWNEQFF
cdr3_nt: TGTGCCAGCTCACCACCGAGCTGGAATGAGCAGTTCTTC

d_call: -
clone_size: -
cdr3_length: 13
v_call: TRBV18
j_call: TRBJ2-4
cdr3_aa: CASSPGYPNIQYF
cdr3_nt: TGTGCCAGCTCACCCGGGTATCCAAACATTCAGTACTTC

d_call: TRBD2
clone_size: -
cdr3_length: 16
v_call: TRBV19
j_call: TRBJ2-3
cdr3_aa: CASSIGTTLNTDTQYF
cdr3_nt: TGTGCCAGTAGTATCGGGACTACCCTAAACACAGATACGCAGTATTTT

d_call: -
clone_size: -
cdr3_length: 15
v_call: TRBV9
j_call: TRBJ1-5
cdr3_aa: CASSVDPSSDQPQHF
cdr3_nt: TGTGCCAGCAGCGTAGACCCCAGTTCCGATCAGCCCCAGCATTTT

d_call: -
clone_size: few
cdr3_length: 14
v_call: TRBV18
j_call: TRBJ1-4
cdr3_aa: CASSPLQSNEKLFF
cdr3_nt: TGTGCCAGCTCACCATTACAGAGTAATGAAAAACTGTTTTTT

d_call: -
clone_size: -
cdr3_length: 15
v_call: TRBV2
j_call: TRBJ2-5
cdr3_aa: CASSVTALEGETQYF
cdr3_nt: TGTGCCAGCAGTGTTACAGCACTGGAGGGTGAGACCCAGTACTTC

d_call: TRBD1
clone_size: -
cdr3_length: 15
v_call: TRBV6-1
j_call: TRBJ1-1
cdr3_aa: CASGEQGAGTTEAFF
cdr3_nt: TGTGCCAGCGGCGAACAGGGGGCAGGGACCACTGAAGCTTTCTTT

d_call: TRBD1
clone_size: few
cdr3_length: 12
v_call: TRBV18
j_call: TRBJ2-7
cdr3_aa: CASSSEDREANF
cdr3_nt: TGTGCCAGCTCATCGGAGGACAGGGAGGCCAACTTC

d_call: -
clone_size: -
cdr3_length: 15
v_call: TRBV2
j_call: TRBJ2-2
cdr3_aa: CASSGGGGTTGELFF
cdr3_nt: TGTGCCAGCAGTGGGGGAGGTGGAACCACCGGGGAGCTGTTTTTT

d_call: -
clone_size: few
cdr3_length: 16
v_call: TRBV18
j_call: TRBJ2-7
cdr3_aa: CASTQRFGIGNYEQYF
cdr3_nt: TGTGCCTCCACGCAGAGGTTCGGGATCGGGAACTACGAGCAGTACTTC

d_call: TRBD1
clone_size: -
cdr3_length: 14
v_call: TRBV7-2
j_call: TRBJ2-7
cdr3_aa: CASSTSRQGPEQYF
cdr3_nt: TGTGCCAGCAGCACAAGCCGACAGGGTCCCGAGCAGTACTTC

d_call: -
clone_size: -
cdr3_length: 16
v_call: TRBV5-5
j_call: TRBJ2-1
cdr3_aa: CASSSNRPSSYNEQFF
cdr3_nt: TGTGCCAGCAGCTCCAACAGGCCCAGCTCCTACAATGAGCAGTTCTTC

d_call: TRBD2
clone_size: -
cdr3_length: 17
v_call: TRBV7-8
j_call: TRBJ2-3
cdr3_aa: CASSLVVAGGPGDTQYF
cdr3_nt: TGTGCCAGCAGCTTAGTGGTAGCGGGAGGGCCGGGAGATACGCAGTATTTT

d_call: TRBD1
clone_size: -
cdr3_length: 14
v_call: TRBV27
j_call: TRBJ2-7
cdr3_aa: CASEQQDRGHEQYF
cdr3_nt: TGTGCCAGCGAACAGCAGGACAGGGGTCACGAGCAGTACTTC

d_call: TRBD1
clone_size: few
cdr3_length: 15
v_call: TRBV7-9
j_call: TRBJ2-1
cdr3_aa: CASSARGLAYNEQFF
cdr3_nt: TGTGCCAGCAGCGCCAGGGGGCTGGCCTACAATGAGCAGTTCTTC

d_call: -
clone_size: -
cdr3_length: 16
v_call: TRBV10-2
j_call: TRBJ1-2
cdr3_aa: CASTKAGSRAYEGYTF
cdr3_nt: TGCGCCAGCACCAAAGCCGGCTCGCGGGCCTACGAAGGCTACACCTTC

d_call: TRBD1
clone_size: -
cdr3_length: 16
v_call: TRBV18
j_call: TRBJ1-4
cdr3_aa: CATSSLMGQGNEKLFF
cdr3_nt: TGTGCCACCTCATCGTTAATGGGACAGGGTAATGAAAAACTGTTTTTT

d_call: TRBD1
clone_size: few
cdr3_length: 14
v_call: TRBV15
j_call: TRBJ2-7
cdr3_aa: CATSSFSGGYEQYF
cdr3_nt: TGTGCCACCAGCAGTTTTTCAGGGGGCTACGAGCAGTACTTC

d_call: -
clone_size: -
cdr3_length: 14
v_call: TRBV5-1
j_call: TRBJ1-1
cdr3_aa: CASSGAGLNTEAFF
cdr3_nt: TGCGCCAGCAGCGGGGCAGGGTTGAACACTGAAGCTTTCTTT

d_call: -
clone_size: -
cdr3_length: 13
v_call: TRBV29-1
j_call: TRBJ2-1
cdr3_aa: CSTLTSQNEEQFF
cdr3_nt: TGCAGCACCTTGACTAGTCAGAATGAGGAGCAGTTCTTC

d_call: -
clone_size: few
cdr3_length: 15
v_call: TRBV6-5
j_call: TRBJ2-7
cdr3_aa: CASSYWRLKGGEQYF
cdr3_nt: TGTGCCAGCAGTTACTGGAGGCTTAAAGGGGGCGAGCAGTACTTC

d_call: TRBD1
clone_size: few
cdr3_length: 11
v_call: TRBV29-1
j_call: TRBJ1-4
cdr3_aa: CSAGDRSQLFF
cdr3_nt: TGCAGCGCTGGGGACAGGAGCCAACTGTTTTTT

d_call: -
clone_size: -
cdr3_length: 14
v_call: TRBV6-1
j_call: TRBJ2-5
cdr3_aa: CASISGANQETQYF
cdr3_nt: TGTGCCAGCATTTCAGGGGCAAACCAAGAGACCCAGTACTTC

d_call: TRBD2
clone_size: -
cdr3_length: 16
v_call: TRBV15
j_call: TRBJ2-3
cdr3_aa: CATSREGLATTDTQYF
cdr3_nt: TGTGCCACCAGCAGAGAGGGACTAGCGACCACAGATACGCAGTATTTT

d_call: TRBD1
clone_size: few
cdr3_length: 16
v_call: TRBV27
j_call: TRBJ2-5
cdr3_aa: CASSLTGGLRRETQYF
cdr3_nt: TGTGCCAGCAGTTTGACAGGGGGATTGAGAAGGGAGACCCAGTACTTC

d_call: -
clone_size: -
cdr3_length: 16
v_call: TRBV6-1
j_call: TRBJ1-2
cdr3_aa: CASSELRTPANYGYTF
cdr3_nt: TGTGCCAGCAGTGAACTTCGGACTCCGGCTAACTATGGCTACACCTTC

d_call: TRBD2
clone_size: -
cdr3_length: 19
v_call: TRBV7-9
j_call: TRBJ2-3
cdr3_aa: CASSFRLAGGYGRTDTQYF
cdr3_nt: TGTGCCAGCAGCTTTAGGCTAGCGGGAGGCTACGGTAGAACAGATACGCAGTATTTT

d_call: -
clone_size: -
cdr3_length: 13
v_call: TRBV6-6
j_call: TRBJ2-1
cdr3_aa: CASSPTRSNEQFF
cdr3_nt: TGTGCCAGCAGCCCCACTCGTAGCAATGAGCAGTTCTTC

d_call: -
clone_size: -
cdr3_length: 12
v_call: TRBV5-1
j_call: TRBJ1-1
cdr3_aa: CASSMEGFGAFF
cdr3_nt: TGCGCCAGCAGCATGGAGGGGTTCGGCGCTTTCTTT

d_call: TRBD1
clone_size: few
cdr3_length: 15
v_call: TRBV7-8
j_call: TRBJ1-4
cdr3_aa: CASSSMTGLGEKLFF
cdr3_nt: TGTGCCAGCAGCTCAATGACAGGGTTGGGTGAAAAACTGTTTTTT

d_call: TRBD1
clone_size: few
cdr3_length: 15
v_call: TRBV18
j_call: TRBJ1-4
cdr3_aa: CASSRQGAANEKLFF
cdr3_nt: TGTGCCAGCTCGCGACAGGGTGCGGCTAATGAAAAACTGTTTTTT

d_call: TRBD1
clone_size: few
cdr3_length: 15
v_call: TRBV11-2
j_call: TRBJ2-5
cdr3_aa: CASSLVGGQGQGQYF
cdr3_nt: TGTGCCAGCAGCTTAGTAGGGGGACAGGGCCAGGGGCAGTACTTC

d_call: -
clone_size: -
cdr3_length: 15
v_call: TRBV19
j_call: TRBJ1-2
cdr3_aa: CASSTTGDPNYGYTF
cdr3_nt: TGTGCCAGTAGTACGACAGGCGACCCTAACTATGGCTACACCTTC

d_call: TRBD2
clone_size: few
cdr3_length: 16
v_call: TRBV5-4
j_call: TRBJ2-5
cdr3_aa: CASSLEGGAYQETQYF
cdr3_nt: TGTGCCAGCAGCTTAGAGGGAGGGGCGTACCAAGAGACCCAGTACTTC

d_call: TRBD1
clone_size: -
cdr3_length: 15
v_call: TRBV27
j_call: TRBJ1-5
cdr3_aa: CASSFQGAGNQPQHF
cdr3_nt: TGTGCCAGCAGTTTTCAGGGGGCCGGCAATCAGCCCCAGCATTTT